The text below deals with one T cell receptor (beta chain). These data come from a study of monozygotic twins with inflammatory bowel disease. TCRdb re-called the 5' RACE reads, yielding one record per CDR3 amino acid sequence without DNA. Its listing shows approximately 340,000 distinct CDR3 sequences. Germline CDR1 MDHEN, CDR2 SYDVKM. The CDR3 extends over 13 amino acids. This TCR was sampled from a human donor with ulcerative colitis or Crohn's disease, or a healthy co-twin of an affected twin (not recorded which). The sample was blood. The genes are TRBV28 and TRBJ2-5. The CDR3 sequence: CASSFGDMESQYF.